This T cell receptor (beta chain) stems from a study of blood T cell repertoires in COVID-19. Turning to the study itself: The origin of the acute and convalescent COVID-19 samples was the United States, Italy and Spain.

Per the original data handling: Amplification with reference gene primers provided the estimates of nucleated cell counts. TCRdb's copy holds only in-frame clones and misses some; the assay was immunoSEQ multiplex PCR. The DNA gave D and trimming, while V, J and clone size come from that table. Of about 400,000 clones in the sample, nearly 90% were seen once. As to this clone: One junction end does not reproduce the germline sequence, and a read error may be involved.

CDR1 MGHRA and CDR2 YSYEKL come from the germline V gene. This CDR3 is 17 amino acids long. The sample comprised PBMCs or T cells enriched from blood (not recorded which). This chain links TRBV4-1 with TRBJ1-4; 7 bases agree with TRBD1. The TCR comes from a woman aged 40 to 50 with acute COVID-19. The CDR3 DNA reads TGCGCCAGCAGCGAAGACAGGGCAATGAGGACTAATGAAAAACTGTTTTTT. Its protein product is CASSEDRAMRTNEKLFF.